This T cell receptor (beta chain) was sequenced in a study of blood T cell repertoires in COVID-19. About the research overall: Sources were T cells, B-cell-depleted T cells, or PBMCs; the material itself was cDNA or gDNA.

Using immunoSEQ multiplex PCR, the repertoire was profiled, and TCRdb retains in-frame clones only, with some absent. The top ten clones hold 1.5% to 2% of a sample with 100,000 to 150,000 clones, roughly three quarters of them seen once. Trimming removed 0 bases from V and 6 bases from J, with 15 bases in between. Germline CDR1 reads ENHRY; CDR2 reads SYGVKD. The CDR3 is made up of 16 amino acids. The rearrangement links TRBV10-3 to TRBJ1-5; possibly TRBD1 for D (6 bases). The sequenced sample consisted of peripheral blood. The clonotype originates from a woman aged 70-85 years with acute or convalescent COVID-19. The CDR3 loop is CAISESNPQGAQPQHF. The CDR3 DNA sequence: TGTGCCATCAGTGAGTCGAATCCACAGGGCGCTCAGCCCCAGCATTTT.